These T cell receptor beta chains were read from a single sample in a study of T cell responses to AZD1222 COVID-19 vaccine. Clones were read by immunoSEQ multiplex PCR, and TCRdb kept only the in-frame ones, dropping some. The sample holds roughly 60,000 clones, around 80% seen once. The source was peripheral blood, collected 28 days after the second AZD1222 dose. The receptors shown here come from an adult who received the AZD1222 COVID-19 vaccine. Each CDR3 is given with its conserved first and last residue. The D gene is left open where the match is weak. Size is omitted from some rows. Given values are once, few, many or a class for expanded clones.

clone_size | j_call | d_call | v_call | cdr3_nt | cdr3_aa
. | TRBJ1-1 | . | TRBV5-1 | TGCGCCAGCAGCTTTTCCTCAGGGGAAACTGAAGCTTTCTTT | CASSFSSGETEAFF
. | TRBJ2-5 | TRBD2 | TRBV5-4 | TGTGCCAGCAGCCTATGGACTAGCGGGGGCCAAGCCATGGGTGAGACCCAGTACTTC | CASSLWTSGGQAMGETQYF
few | TRBJ2-5 | TRBD2 | TRBV7-7 | TGTGCTAGCAGCCCCTCGGGGCGGGGGGGAAGAGAGACCCAGTACTTC | CASSPSGRGGRETQYF
. | TRBJ2-1 | . | TRBV7-3 | TGTGCCAGCAGTTTGGGAGGCCCAGCTATGAATGAGCAGTTCTTC | CASSLGGPAMNEQFF
few | TRBJ2-7 | TRBD1 | TRBV9 | TGTGCCAGCAGCGTTGGGGACAGCCCTCTGGAGCAGTACTTC | CASSVGDSPLEQYF
. | TRBJ2-1 | . | TRBV6-5 | TGTGCCAGCAGCTATACGTGGGGCAATGAGCAGTTCTTC | CASSYTWGNEQFF
. | TRBJ2-2 | . | TRBV29-1 | TGCAGCGTGGGCTGGCGCGACACCGGGGAGCTGTTTTTT | CSVGWRDTGELFF
. | TRBJ2-3 | . | TRBV2 | TGTGCCAGCAGTGTTGCCACAGGGGATACGCAGTATTTT | CASSVATGDTQYF
once | TRBJ2-7 | . | TRBV29-1 | TGCAGCGTTGAAGGGCTGGATACCTACGAGCAGTACTTC | CSVEGLDTYEQYF
. | TRBJ1-1 | . | TRBV9 | TGTGCCAGCAGCGTAGTAGGCCTAGGGAACACTGAAGCTTTCTTT | CASSVVGLGNTEAFF
. | TRBJ2-3 | TRBD2 | TRBV7-3 | TGTGCCAGCAGCCCCCAGGCGGGGGGGATCACAGATACGCAGTATTTT | CASSPQAGGITDTQYF
few | TRBJ1-2 | . | TRBV6-2/TRBV6-3 | TGTGCCAGCAGTTACGAGGGAATCGGAGGCTACACCTTC | CASSYEGIGGYTF
. | TRBJ2-5 | TRBD1 | TRBV3-1/TRBV3-2 | TGTGCCAGCAGGCAACAGGGGGACGGGGAGACCCAGTACTTC | CASRQQGDGETQYF
. | TRBJ1-1 | . | TRBV11-2 | TGTGCCAGCAGCTTAGTCCCGAACACTGAAGCTTTCTTT | CASSLVPNTEAFF
. | TRBJ2-5 | . | TRBV11-2 | TGTGCCAGCAGCTTAGTCGGGGGGTCGGGACAAGGGACCCAGTACTTC | CASSLVGGSGQGTQYF
. | TRBJ1-5 | . | TRBV19 | TGTGCCAGTAGTATTTCTCCGGGATATAGCAATCAGCCCCAGCATTTT | CASSISPGYSNQPQHF
. | TRBJ1-2 | . | TRBV19 | TGTGCCCCCCTACGAGGGGGGCCCCCCTATGGCTACACCTTC | CAPLRGGPPYGYTF
. | TRBJ1-5 | TRBD1 | TRBV6-5 | TGTGCCAGCAGTTATCCCGACAGGGAACAGCCCCAGCATTTT | CASSYPDREQPQHF
. | TRBJ2-1 | . | TRBV5-1 | TGCGCCAGCAGCTTGGGGACTTCCACCTACAATGAGCAGTTCTTC | CASSLGTSTYNEQFF
few | TRBJ1-5 | . | TRBV3-1/TRBV3-2 | TGTGCCAGCAGCCAAGGTAGCAATCAGCCCCAGCATTTT | CASSQGSNQPQHF
. | TRBJ2-3 | TRBD2 | TRBV2 | TGTGCCAGCAGTATCGGACTAGCGGGGGGCGAAGATACGCAGTATTTT | CASSIGLAGGEDTQYF
. | TRBJ1-6 | . | TRBV19 | TGTGACGGCTCCTATAATTCACCCCTCCACTTT | CDGSYNSPLHF
. | TRBJ2-5 | . | TRBV7-6 | TGTGCCAGCACCGGGGGAGAGACCCAGTACTTC | CASTGGETQYF
. | TRBJ1-6 | . | TRBV25-1 | TGTGCCAGCAGTGAGGGTCAGCATAATTCACCCCTCCACTTT | CASSEGQHNSPLHF
. | TRBJ1-2 | . | TRBV20-1 | TGCAGTGCTAGTTGGGATGACTATGGCTACACCTTC | CSASWDDYGYTF
. | TRBJ2-7 | . | TRBV7-6 | TGTGCCAGCAGCCCCCTCGGGCAGGGAAAAGACGAGCAGTACTTC | CASSPLGQGKDEQYF
few | TRBJ2-1 | . | TRBV5-6 | TGTGCCAGCAGCTTGGGGGGGGGCCCTCCGGCTGAGCAGTTCTTC | CASSLGGGPPAEQFF
. | TRBJ2-5 | . | TRBV10-3 | TGTGCCATCGGACGGGGTGATCAAGAGACCCAGTACTTC | CAIGRGDQETQYF
. | TRBJ2-2 | . | TRBV11-3 | TGTGCCAGCAGCAGAGCCGGGGGAAACACCGGGGAGCTGTTTTTT | CASSRAGGNTGELFF
. | TRBJ1-1 | . | TRBV12-3/TRBV12-4 | TGTGCCAGCAGTTTGTTCGGGGGAGGTAAAGCTTTCTTT | CASSLFGGGKAFF
. | TRBJ2-5 | TRBD1 | TRBV9 | TGTGCCAGCAGCGATACAGGGGTAGGGACCCAGTACTTC | CASSDTGVGTQYF
few | TRBJ2-1 | . | TRBV2 | TGTGCCAGCAGTGAGGGCGCGTACAATGAGCAGTTCTTC | CASSEGAYNEQFF
. | TRBJ1-2 | . | TRBV7-9 | TGTGCCAGCAGCCCTTGGACAGATATTAACTATGGCTACACCTTC | CASSPWTDINYGYTF
few | TRBJ1-5 | . | TRBV5-8 | TGTGCCAGCAGCAGGGACCGGAATCAGCCCCAGCATTTT | CASSRDRNQPQHF
. | TRBJ1-2 | . | TRBV30 | TGTGCCTGGAGTGTAAATGACTATGGCTACACCTTC | CAWSVNDYGYTF
few | TRBJ2-7 | TRBD1 | TRBV11-3 | TGTGCCAGCAGCTGGGACAGCCCCTACGAGCAGTACTTC | CASSWDSPYEQYF
. | TRBJ2-3 | TRBD1 | TRBV19 | TGTGCCAGTAGTACCACCGGGACAGGGGGAATGGATACGCAGTATTTT | CASSTTGTGGMDTQYF
. | TRBJ1-6 | . | TRBV6-5 | TGTGCCAGCAGTTTCCTCGGCGCTTCACCCCTCCACTTT | CASSFLGASPLHF
. | TRBJ1-6 | . | TRBV7-8 | TGTGCCAGCAGCTTAGAGACGGGTTATAATTCACCCCTCCACTTT | CASSLETGYNSPLHF
. | TRBJ1-5 | TRBD1 | TRBV18 | TGTGCCAGCTCAGTCGGACAGGGGGTCAATCAGCCCCAGCATTTT | CASSVGQGVNQPQHF
. | TRBJ1-6 | TRBD1 | TRBV18 | TGTGCCAGCTCACCCGGGACAGGGAGTGTATCACCCCTCCACTTT | CASSPGTGSVSPLHF
. | TRBJ1-2 | . | TRBV24-1 | TGTGCCACCAGTGATTTTGGAGGCTACACCTTC | CATSDFGGYTF
. | TRBJ2-2 | TRBD2 | TRBV7-8 | TGTGCCAGCAGCTTAGGGACTAGCGGTACCGGGGAGCTGTTTTTT | CASSLGTSGTGELFF
once | TRBJ1-3 | . | TRBV6-1 | TGTGCCAGCAGTGAATCACCAGCCATTTCTGGAAACACCATATATTTT | CASSESPAISGNTIYF